Listed below are T cell receptor beta chains from one sample, sequenced in a study of radiotherapy plus CTLA-4 blockade in lung cancer. The protocol was immunoSEQ multiplex PCR, while the TCRdb copy is restricted to in-frame clones and leaves out a portion. This repertoire shows more than 65,000 clones, less than 90% found once; its top ten account for roughly 0.8%. The input for sequencing was peripheral blood, taken from a patient treated with radiotherapy plus ipilimumab. The source of these receptors is a human donor with non-small cell lung cancer who had stable disease on radiotherapy plus ipilimumab. The CDR3 runs from the conserved cysteine through the conserved F or W. The D gene is left open where the match is weak. Size tells how often a clone was seen (once, few, many) or the class of an expanded clone, and some rows leave it out.

v_gene: TRBV19; j_gene: TRBJ1-5; d_gene: TRBD1; abundance: NA; CDR3nt: TGTGCCAGTACCATACAGGGGGCCGGGAATCAGCCCCAGCATTTT; CDR3aa: CASTIQGAGNQPQHF
v_gene: TRBV6-5; j_gene: TRBJ1-1; d_gene: TRBD1; abundance: NA; CDR3nt: TGTGCCAGCGTCCAGGGGGCCGGCAACACTGAAGCTTTCTTT; CDR3aa: CASVQGAGNTEAFF
v_gene: TRBV10-2; j_gene: TRBJ1-6; d_gene: NA; abundance: once; CDR3nt: TGCGCCAGCAGTGATAGTGGAGGCCTAACTAATTCACCCCTCCACTTT; CDR3aa: CASSDSGGLTNSPLHF
v_gene: TRBV9; j_gene: TRBJ2-3; d_gene: NA; abundance: NA; CDR3nt: TGTGCCAGCAGCTTCGGGACGGTTAGCACAGATACGCAGTATTTT; CDR3aa: CASSFGTVSTDTQYF
v_gene: TRBV13; j_gene: TRBJ2-7; d_gene: TRBD2; abundance: NA; CDR3nt: TGTGCCAGCAGCTCTCCTTCCGTAGCGGGAGGCGAGCAGTACTTC; CDR3aa: CASSSPSVAGGEQYF
v_gene: TRBV5-1; j_gene: TRBJ2-1; d_gene: TRBD2; abundance: once; CDR3nt: TGCGCCAGCAGCTCACCGGGACTAGCGGGAGGCAATGAGCAGTTCTTC; CDR3aa: CASSSPGLAGGNEQFF
v_gene: TRBV27; j_gene: TRBJ2-1; d_gene: NA; abundance: NA; CDR3nt: TGTGCCAGCAGTCCGTTAACCGGGACGGGACCCTACAATGAGCAGTTCTTC; CDR3aa: CASSPLTGTGPYNEQFF
v_gene: TRBV5-1; j_gene: TRBJ1-1; d_gene: NA; abundance: NA; CDR3nt: TGCGCCAGCAGCTTGTACCCGAACACTGAAGCTTTCTTT; CDR3aa: CASSLYPNTEAFF
v_gene: TRBV11-2; j_gene: TRBJ1-1; d_gene: NA; abundance: NA; CDR3nt: TGTGCCAGCAGCTTAGTGTTAGTTAGCACTGAAGCTTTCTTT; CDR3aa: CASSLVLVSTEAFF
v_gene: TRBV6-6; j_gene: TRBJ2-5; d_gene: NA; abundance: NA; CDR3nt: TGTGCCAGCAGCCAGCAAGCGCAAGAGACCCAGTACTTC; CDR3aa: CASSQQAQETQYF
v_gene: TRBV2; j_gene: TRBJ2-7; d_gene: TRBD2; abundance: NA; CDR3nt: TGTGCCAGGTCGACTAGCGGGAGAGACGAGCAGTACTTC; CDR3aa: CARSTSGRDEQYF
v_gene: TRBV7-2; j_gene: TRBJ2-2; d_gene: NA; abundance: NA; CDR3nt: TGTGCCAGCACCCTGGGGGGACAGATGAACACCGGGGAGCTGTTTTTT; CDR3aa: CASTLGGQMNTGELFF
v_gene: TRBV5-6; j_gene: TRBJ2-1; d_gene: TRBD2; abundance: NA; CDR3nt: TGTGCCAGCAGCGGGGACTACCGTTACAATGAGCAGTTCTTC; CDR3aa: CASSGDYRYNEQFF
v_gene: TRBV27; j_gene: TRBJ1-1; d_gene: NA; abundance: NA; CDR3nt: TGTGCCAGCAGTTTTCGGGATTTGAACACTGAAGCTTTCTTT; CDR3aa: CASSFRDLNTEAFF
v_gene: TRBV28; j_gene: TRBJ1-2; d_gene: NA; abundance: once; CDR3nt: TGTGCCAGCAGTTTGACAGTACCCATTCATTATGGCTACACCTTC; CDR3aa: CASSLTVPIHYGYTF
v_gene: TRBV5-5; j_gene: TRBJ1-5; d_gene: NA; abundance: NA; CDR3nt: TGTGCCAGCAGCTTTGGGGGGGCCTTCAATCAGCCCCAGCATTTT; CDR3aa: CASSFGGAFNQPQHF
v_gene: TRBV5-1; j_gene: TRBJ2-3; d_gene: TRBD2; abundance: once; CDR3nt: TGCGCCAGCAGCTGGGCCGGGACTAGCGGGAGCACAGATACGCAGTATTTT; CDR3aa: CASSWAGTSGSTDTQYF
v_gene: TRBV10-2; j_gene: TRBJ2-1; d_gene: TRBD1; abundance: NA; CDR3nt: TGCGCCAGCACCTCGGACAGGAATGAGCAGTTCTTC; CDR3aa: CASTSDRNEQFF
v_gene: TRBV4-2; j_gene: TRBJ2-5; d_gene: TRBD2; abundance: NA; CDR3nt: TGTGCCAGCAGTTTTACTAGCGGACTCTACCAAGAGACCCAGTACTTC; CDR3aa: CASSFTSGLYQETQYF
v_gene: TRBV9; j_gene: TRBJ2-3; d_gene: TRBD2; abundance: NA; CDR3nt: TGTGCCAGCAGCGTAGGGGCGGCTAGCGGGGGCACAGATACGCAATATTTT; CDR3aa: CASSVGAASGGTDTQYF
v_gene: TRBV28; j_gene: TRBJ2-7; d_gene: NA; abundance: few; CDR3nt: TGTGCCAGCAGTTTATCGTTTCAGGGACCCTACGAGCAGTACTTC; CDR3aa: CASSLSFQGPYEQYF
v_gene: TRBV5-6; j_gene: TRBJ1-2; d_gene: NA; abundance: NA; CDR3nt: TGTGCCAGCAGCTTGGGCATGGGGGACTCCACAGTCTATGGCTACACCTTC; CDR3aa: CASSLGMGDSTVYGYTF
v_gene: TRBV28; j_gene: TRBJ2-7; d_gene: TRBD1; abundance: NA; CDR3nt: TGTGCCAGCAGTTCGAAGGGGACAGGGGGCGAGCAGTACTTC; CDR3aa: CASSSKGTGGEQYF
v_gene: TRBV6-1; j_gene: TRBJ1-6; d_gene: NA; abundance: NA; CDR3nt: TGTGCCAGCAGTGAAGCGGGCGGTCAGGCTTCACCCCTCCACTTT; CDR3aa: CASSEAGGQASPLHF
v_gene: TRBV10-1; j_gene: TRBJ1-2; d_gene: TRBD1; abundance: few; CDR3nt: TGCGCCAGCAGCGTTGACAGGGGCCGTAGCTATGGCTACACCTTC; CDR3aa: CASSVDRGRSYGYTF
v_gene: TRBV30; j_gene: TRBJ2-7; d_gene: NA; abundance: NA; CDR3nt: TGTGCCTGGAGTGTAGGGTCTTCCTACGAGCAGTACTTC; CDR3aa: CAWSVGSSYEQYF
v_gene: TRBV15; j_gene: TRBJ1-5; d_gene: NA; abundance: few; CDR3nt: TGTGCCACCAGCAGAGATCCGCAGGCCAATCAGCCCCAGCATTTT; CDR3aa: CATSRDPQANQPQHF
v_gene: TRBV30; j_gene: TRBJ1-2; d_gene: NA; abundance: NA; CDR3nt: TGTGCCTGGAGCCTACTGCAGGGGAAGGATGGCTATACCTTC; CDR3aa: CAWSLLQGKDGYTF
v_gene: TRBV7-9; j_gene: TRBJ1-4; d_gene: TRBD1; abundance: NA; CDR3nt: TGTGCCAGCAGCTTGGCCGGGACAGGGAAAAAAGGTGAAAAACTGTTTTTT; CDR3aa: CASSLAGTGKKGEKLFF
v_gene: TRBV18; j_gene: TRBJ2-7; d_gene: NA; abundance: NA; CDR3nt: TGTGCCAGCTCACCAGGGGCCTGGGGCTACGAGCAGTACTTC; CDR3aa: CASSPGAWGYEQYF
v_gene: TRBV6-5; j_gene: TRBJ2-3; d_gene: NA; abundance: NA; CDR3nt: TGTGCCAGCTGGGGACTCACAAAAGGAGCAGATACGCAGTATTTT; CDR3aa: CASWGLTKGADTQYF
v_gene: TRBV28; j_gene: TRBJ1-1; d_gene: NA; abundance: NA; CDR3nt: TGTGCCAGCAGTTTATTGGGAGTAGTCGTGGCTGAAGCTTTCTTT; CDR3aa: CASSLLGVVVAEAFF
v_gene: TRBV5-6; j_gene: TRBJ2-1; d_gene: NA; abundance: NA; CDR3nt: TGTGCCAGCAGCCCGCGGGGTAATACCTACAATGAGCAGTTCTTC; CDR3aa: CASSPRGNTYNEQFF
v_gene: TRBV19; j_gene: TRBJ2-7; d_gene: NA; abundance: NA; CDR3nt: TGTGCCAGTAGTATTTCGGCGGGTCGTTCTTACGAGCAGTACTTC; CDR3aa: CASSISAGRSYEQYF
v_gene: TRBV7-3; j_gene: TRBJ2-7; d_gene: NA; abundance: NA; CDR3nt: TGTGCCAGCAGCCCTAGCTTGATGGCCCTATACGAGCAGTACTTC; CDR3aa: CASSPSLMALYEQYF
v_gene: TRBV5-4; j_gene: TRBJ1-1; d_gene: NA; abundance: NA; CDR3nt: TGTGCCAGCAGCTTGGGACGGGGGGACACTGAAGCTTTCTTT; CDR3aa: CASSLGRGDTEAFF
v_gene: TRBV6-6; j_gene: TRBJ1-2; d_gene: TRBD1; abundance: few; CDR3nt: TGTGCCAGCAGTGACAGGGGCTATGGCTACACCTTC; CDR3aa: CASSDRGYGYTF
v_gene: TRBV10-1; j_gene: TRBJ2-4; d_gene: TRBD2; abundance: NA; CDR3nt: TGCGCCAGCAGTGGGACTAGCGGGTTGAAAAACATTCAGTACTTC; CDR3aa: CASSGTSGLKNIQYF
v_gene: TRBV4-2; j_gene: TRBJ2-7; d_gene: TRBD2; abundance: NA; CDR3nt: TGTGCCAGCAGCCCAGGGACTAGCGGGGGCAATTACGAGCAGTACTTC; CDR3aa: CASSPGTSGGNYEQYF
v_gene: TRBV11-2; j_gene: TRBJ2-2; d_gene: NA; abundance: NA; CDR3nt: TGTGCCAGCAGCTTTTACGGGGAGCTGTTTTTT; CDR3aa: CASSFYGELFF
v_gene: TRBV27; j_gene: TRBJ1-6; d_gene: NA; abundance: NA; CDR3nt: TGTGCCAGCAGTTTGCGAGACTCACCCCTCCACTTT; CDR3aa: CASSLRDSPLHF
v_gene: TRBV30; j_gene: TRBJ2-1; d_gene: TRBD2; abundance: NA; CDR3nt: TGTGCCTGGACAGCGGGGGCTTGGGACAATGAGCAGTTCTTC; CDR3aa: CAWTAGAWDNEQFF
v_gene: TRBV28; j_gene: TRBJ2-7; d_gene: TRBD2; abundance: NA; CDR3nt: TGTGCCAGCAATCCGGGACTAGCGGGAGGAGGGAAGCAGTACTTC; CDR3aa: CASNPGLAGGGKQYF
v_gene: TRBV19; j_gene: TRBJ2-1; d_gene: TRBD2; abundance: NA; CDR3nt: TGTGCCAGTACCCTCCTAGCGGGAGCGGGGAATGAGCAGTTCTTC; CDR3aa: CASTLLAGAGNEQFF
v_gene: TRBV5-1; j_gene: TRBJ1-1; d_gene: NA; abundance: NA; CDR3nt: TGCGCCAGCAGCCAGCAGGGAGCTAACACTGAAGCTTTCTTT; CDR3aa: CASSQQGANTEAFF
v_gene: TRBV9; j_gene: TRBJ2-7; d_gene: NA; abundance: NA; CDR3nt: TGTGCCAGCAGCTACGGACTGCTTAACGGCCACGAGCAGTACTTC; CDR3aa: CASSYGLLNGHEQYF
v_gene: TRBV2; j_gene: TRBJ1-2; d_gene: NA; abundance: NA; CDR3nt: TGTGCCAGCAGTCGCCAAGCAGGTGGATACTATGGCTACACCTTC; CDR3aa: CASSRQAGGYYGYTF
v_gene: TRBV9; j_gene: TRBJ2-7; d_gene: TRBD2; abundance: NA; CDR3nt: TGTGCCAGCGCCCGGGGGGACCTTTCGACAGCTACCTACGAGCAGTACTTC; CDR3aa: CASARGDLSTATYEQYF
v_gene: TRBV7-8; j_gene: TRBJ2-2; d_gene: NA; abundance: NA; CDR3nt: TGTGCCAGCAGCTTAGCAAGGAGACTTACGAACACCGGGGAGCTGTTTTTT; CDR3aa: CASSLARRLTNTGELFF
v_gene: TRBV4-2; j_gene: TRBJ2-7; d_gene: NA; abundance: NA; CDR3nt: TGTGCCAGCAGCCAAAAGGAGGGGGGGGAATACGAGCAGTACTTC; CDR3aa: CASSQKEGGEYEQYF
v_gene: TRBV11-2; j_gene: TRBJ2-3; d_gene: TRBD2; abundance: NA; CDR3nt: TGTGCCAGCAGTTCGATAGCGGGGGGCACAGATACGCAGTATTTT; CDR3aa: CASSSIAGGTDTQYF
v_gene: TRBV20-1; j_gene: TRBJ1-1; d_gene: TRBD1; abundance: few; CDR3nt: TGCAGTGCACGACAGGGCACTGAAGCTTTCTTT; CDR3aa: CSARQGTEAFF
v_gene: TRBV28; j_gene: TRBJ2-2; d_gene: TRBD1; abundance: NA; CDR3nt: TGTGCCAGCAGTTCCTTACCGGGACAGGGAATCGGGGAGCTGTTTTTT; CDR3aa: CASSSLPGQGIGELFF
v_gene: TRBV5-1; j_gene: TRBJ2-7; d_gene: TRBD1; abundance: NA; CDR3nt: TGCGCCAGCAGCACCACAGGGGCCCACGAGCAGTACTTC; CDR3aa: CASSTTGAHEQYF